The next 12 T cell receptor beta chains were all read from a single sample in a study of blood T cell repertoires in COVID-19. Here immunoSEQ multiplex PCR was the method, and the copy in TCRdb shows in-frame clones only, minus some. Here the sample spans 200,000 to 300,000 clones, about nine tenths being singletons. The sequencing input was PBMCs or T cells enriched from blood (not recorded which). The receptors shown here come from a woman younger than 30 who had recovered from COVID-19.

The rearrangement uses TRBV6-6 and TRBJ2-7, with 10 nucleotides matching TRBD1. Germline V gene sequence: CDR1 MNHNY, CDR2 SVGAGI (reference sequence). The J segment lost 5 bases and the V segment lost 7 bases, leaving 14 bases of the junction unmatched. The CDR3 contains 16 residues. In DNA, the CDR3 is TGTGCCAGCAAAACGGGGGCGGGGACAGGGGTCAACGAGCAGTACTTC. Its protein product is CASKTGAGTGVNEQYF.

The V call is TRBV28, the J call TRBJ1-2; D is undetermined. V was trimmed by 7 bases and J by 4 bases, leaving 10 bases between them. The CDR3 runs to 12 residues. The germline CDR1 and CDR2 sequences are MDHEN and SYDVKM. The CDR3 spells CASTPRGYGYTF. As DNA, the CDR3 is TGTGCCAGCACCCCCCGGGGCTATGGCTACACCTTC.

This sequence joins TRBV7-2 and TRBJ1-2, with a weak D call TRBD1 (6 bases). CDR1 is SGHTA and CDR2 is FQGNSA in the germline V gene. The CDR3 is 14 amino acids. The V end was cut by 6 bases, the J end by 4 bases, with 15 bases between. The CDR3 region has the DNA TGTGCCAGCAGACCGGACAGAGGCTCCTATGGCTACACCTTC. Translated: CASRPDRGSYGYTF.

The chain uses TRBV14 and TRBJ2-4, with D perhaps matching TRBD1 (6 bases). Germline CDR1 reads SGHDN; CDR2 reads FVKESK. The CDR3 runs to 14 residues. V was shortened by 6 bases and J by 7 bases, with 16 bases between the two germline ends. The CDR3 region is CASSLNSRGNIQYF. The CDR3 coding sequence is TGTGCCAGCAGTCTGAATTCCAGGGGCAACATTCAGTACTTC.

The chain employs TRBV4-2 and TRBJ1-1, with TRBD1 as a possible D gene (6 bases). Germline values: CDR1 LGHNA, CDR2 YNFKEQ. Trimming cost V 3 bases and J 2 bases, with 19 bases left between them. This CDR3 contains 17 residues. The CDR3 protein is CASSQEGQKGLNTEAFF. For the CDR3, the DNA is TGTGCCAGCAGCCAGGAAGGACAGAAGGGTCTTAACACTGAAGCTTTCTTT.

This chain's CDR3 is CASSFSGQGPMNTEAFF. CDR3 coding DNA: TGCGCCAGCAGCTTCTCTGGACAGGGTCCCATGAACACTGAAGCTTTCTTT. The chain couples TRBV5-1 to TRBJ1-1; 8 bases are shared with TRBD1. V was pared by 2 bases and J by 0 bases, with 9 bases of the junction left unmatched. Germline values: CDR1 SGHRS, CDR2 YFSETQ. The CDR3 totals 17 residues.

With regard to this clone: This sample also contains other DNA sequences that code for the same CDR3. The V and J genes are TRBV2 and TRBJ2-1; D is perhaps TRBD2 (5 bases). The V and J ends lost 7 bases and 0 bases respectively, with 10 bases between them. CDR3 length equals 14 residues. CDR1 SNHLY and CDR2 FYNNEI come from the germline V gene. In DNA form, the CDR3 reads TGTGCCAGCAAGGGTGGGAGCTCCTACAATGAGCAGTTCTTC. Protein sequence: CASKGGSSYNEQFF. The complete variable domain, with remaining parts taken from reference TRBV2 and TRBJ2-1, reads EPEVTQTPSHQVTQMGQEVILRCVPISNHLYFYWYRQILGQKVEFLVSFYNNEISEKSEIFDDQFSVERPDGSNFTLKIRSTKLEDSAMYFCASKGGSSYNEQFFGPGTRLTVL.

In nucleotides, the CDR3 is TGTGCCAGCAGTGACACAGGGATGACTCCCTATGGCTACACCTTC. Its translation: CASSDTGMTPYGYTF. V usage is TRBV27 and J usage is TRBJ1-2; D may be TRBD1 (6 bases). The CDR3 is 15 residues long. The germline CDR1 and CDR2 sequences are MNHEY and SMNVEV (reference sequence). The V and J ends lost 5 bases and 4 bases respectively, with 17 bases between them.

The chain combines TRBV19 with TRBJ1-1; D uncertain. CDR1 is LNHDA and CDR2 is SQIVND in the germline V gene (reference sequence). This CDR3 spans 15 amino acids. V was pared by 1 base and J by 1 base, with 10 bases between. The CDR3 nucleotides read TGTGCCAGTAGTATAGTTTCGTCAGGGAACACTGAAGCTTTCTTT. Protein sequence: CASSIVSSGNTEAFF.

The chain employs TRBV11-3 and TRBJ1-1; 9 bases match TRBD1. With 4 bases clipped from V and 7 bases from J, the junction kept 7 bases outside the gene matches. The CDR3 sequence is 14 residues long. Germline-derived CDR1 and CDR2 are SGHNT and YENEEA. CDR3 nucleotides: TGTGCCAGCAGCTACTTGACAGGGGGTGGTGAAGCTTTCTTT. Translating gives CASSYLTGGGEAFF.

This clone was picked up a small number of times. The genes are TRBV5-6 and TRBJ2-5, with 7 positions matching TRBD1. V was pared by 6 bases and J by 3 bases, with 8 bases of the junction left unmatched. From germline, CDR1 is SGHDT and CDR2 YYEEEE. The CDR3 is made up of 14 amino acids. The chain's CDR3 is CASTKWDSKETQYF. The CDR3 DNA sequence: TGTGCCAGCACGAAGTGGGACAGCAAAGAGACCCAGTACTTC.

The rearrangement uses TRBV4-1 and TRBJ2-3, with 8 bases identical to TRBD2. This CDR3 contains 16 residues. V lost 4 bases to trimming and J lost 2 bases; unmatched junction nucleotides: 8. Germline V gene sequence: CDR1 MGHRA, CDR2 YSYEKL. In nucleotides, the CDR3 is TGCGCCAGCAGCCTCTTCCCGGGAGGGTCCACAGATACGCAGTATTTT. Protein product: CASSLFPGGSTDTQYF.